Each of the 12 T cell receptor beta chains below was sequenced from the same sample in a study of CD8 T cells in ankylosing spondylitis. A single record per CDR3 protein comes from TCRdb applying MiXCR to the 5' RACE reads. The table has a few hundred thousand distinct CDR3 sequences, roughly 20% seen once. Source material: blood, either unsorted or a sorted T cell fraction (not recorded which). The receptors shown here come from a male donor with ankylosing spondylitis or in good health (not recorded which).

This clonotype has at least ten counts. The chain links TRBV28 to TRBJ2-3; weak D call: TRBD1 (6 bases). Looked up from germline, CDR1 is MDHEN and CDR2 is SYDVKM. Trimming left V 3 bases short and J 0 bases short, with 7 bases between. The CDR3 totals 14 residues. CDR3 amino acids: CASSFTGSTDTQYF. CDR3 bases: TGTGCCAGCAGTTTTACAGGGAGCACAGATACGCAGTATTTT. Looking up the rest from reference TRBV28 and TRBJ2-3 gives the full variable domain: DVKVTQSSRYLVKRTGEKVFLECVQDMDHENMFWYRQDPGLGLRLIYFSYDVKMKEKGDIPEGYSVSREKKERFSLILESASTNQTSMYLCASSFTGSTDTQYFGPGTRLTVL.

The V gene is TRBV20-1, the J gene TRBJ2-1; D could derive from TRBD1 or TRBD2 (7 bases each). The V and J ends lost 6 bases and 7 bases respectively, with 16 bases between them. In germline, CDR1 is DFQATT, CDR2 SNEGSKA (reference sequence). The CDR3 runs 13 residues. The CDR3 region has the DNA TGCAGTGCCAGGGGGGGGACAGCAAATGAGCAGTTCTTC. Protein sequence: CSARGGTANEQFF.

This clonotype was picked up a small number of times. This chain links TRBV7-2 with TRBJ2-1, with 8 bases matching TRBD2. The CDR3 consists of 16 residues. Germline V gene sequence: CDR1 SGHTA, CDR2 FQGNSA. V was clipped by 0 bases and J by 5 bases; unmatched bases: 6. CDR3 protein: CASSLALSGGNNEQFF. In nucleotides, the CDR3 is TGTGCCAGCAGCTTAGCCCTGTCGGGGGGGAACAATGAGCAGTTCTTC.

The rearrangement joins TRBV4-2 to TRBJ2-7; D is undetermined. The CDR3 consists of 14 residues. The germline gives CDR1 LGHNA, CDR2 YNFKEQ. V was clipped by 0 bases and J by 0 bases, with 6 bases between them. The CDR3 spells CASSQDPNSYEQYF. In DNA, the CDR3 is TGTGCCAGCAGCCAAGATCCTAACTCCTACGAGCAGTACTTC.

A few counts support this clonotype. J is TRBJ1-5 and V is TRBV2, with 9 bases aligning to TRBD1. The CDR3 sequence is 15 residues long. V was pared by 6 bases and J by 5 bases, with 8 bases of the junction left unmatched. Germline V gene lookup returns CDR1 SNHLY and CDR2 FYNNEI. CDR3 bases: TGTGCCAGCAGCCTAGGACAGGGGCTGTATCAGCCCCAGCATTTT. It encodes CASSLGQGLYQPQHF.

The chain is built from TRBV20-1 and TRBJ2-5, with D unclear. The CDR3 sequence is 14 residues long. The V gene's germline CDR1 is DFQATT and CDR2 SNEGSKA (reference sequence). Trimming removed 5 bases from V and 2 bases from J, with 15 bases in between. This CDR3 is CSAWAVSQQETQYF. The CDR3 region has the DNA TGCAGTGCTTGGGCCGTAAGCCAACAAGAGACCCAGTACTTC.

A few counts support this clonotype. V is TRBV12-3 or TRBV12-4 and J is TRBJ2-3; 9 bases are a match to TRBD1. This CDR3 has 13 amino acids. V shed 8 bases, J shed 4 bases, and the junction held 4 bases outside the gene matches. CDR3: CASRDRVPDTQYF. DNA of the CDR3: TGTGCCAGCCGGGACAGGGTCCCAGATACGCAGTATTTT.

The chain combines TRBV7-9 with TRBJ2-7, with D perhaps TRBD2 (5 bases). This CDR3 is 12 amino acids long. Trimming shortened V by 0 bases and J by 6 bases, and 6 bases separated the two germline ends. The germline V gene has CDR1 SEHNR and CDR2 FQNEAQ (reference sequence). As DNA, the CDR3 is TGTGCCAGCAGCTTAGCGGCGGGCGAGCAGTACTTC. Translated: CASSLAAGEQYF.

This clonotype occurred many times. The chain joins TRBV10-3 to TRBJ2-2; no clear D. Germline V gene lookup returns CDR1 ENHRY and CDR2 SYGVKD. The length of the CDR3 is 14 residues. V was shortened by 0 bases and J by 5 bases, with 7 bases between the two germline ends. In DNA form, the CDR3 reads TGTGCCATCAGTGAGTCGAGTATGACCGGGGAGCTGTTTTTT. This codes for CAISESSMTGELFF.

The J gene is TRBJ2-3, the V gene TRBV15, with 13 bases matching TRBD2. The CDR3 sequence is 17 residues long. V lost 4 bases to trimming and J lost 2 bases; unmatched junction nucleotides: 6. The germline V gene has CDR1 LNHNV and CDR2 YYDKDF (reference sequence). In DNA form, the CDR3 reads TGTGCCACCAGCAAACTAGCGGGGGGGCCCCCCACAGATACGCAGTATTTT. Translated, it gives CATSKLAGGPPTDTQYF.

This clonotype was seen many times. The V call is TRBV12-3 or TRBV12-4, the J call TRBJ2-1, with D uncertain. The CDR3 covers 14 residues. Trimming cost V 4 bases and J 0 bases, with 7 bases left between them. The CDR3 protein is CASSYSSSYNEQFF. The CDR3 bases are TGTGCCAGCAGTTACAGCAGCTCCTACAATGAGCAGTTCTTC.

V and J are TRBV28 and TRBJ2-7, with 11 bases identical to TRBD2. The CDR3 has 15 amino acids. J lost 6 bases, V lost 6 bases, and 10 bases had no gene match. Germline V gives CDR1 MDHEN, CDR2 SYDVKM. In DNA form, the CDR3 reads TGTGCCAGCAGACCTCTTAGCGGGGGGGCCTCCGAGCAGTACTTC. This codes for CASRPLSGGASEQYF.